This passage covers 20 T cell receptor beta chains from one sample sequenced in a study. From the 5' RACE reads, TCRdb called clonotypes with MiXCR, one entry per CDR3 protein. This table holds around 8,000 distinct CDR3 sequences, roughly 36% found once. The sample was tumor-infiltrating memory CD4+ T cells sorted from the breast tumor. The subset was: memory CD4+ T cells, CD4+CD45RO+CD25-. All receptors come from a female donor with breast cancer.

This clonotype was found once. This chain joins TRBV6-1 and TRBJ2-7, with D possibly matching TRBD2 (6 bases). Germline CDR1 MNHNS, CDR2 SASEGT. Trimming pared 8 bases from V and 5 bases from J, leaving 13 bases between. The CDR3 totals 12 residues. For the CDR3, the DNA is TGTGCCAGCGCGGGACTGACGAACGAGCAGTACTTC. Protein sequence: CASAGLTNEQYF.

A note on this clonotype: Germline is not matched at one junction end, which may reflect a read error. The CDR3 spells CASNLNTQEAQYF. The CDR3 region has the DNA TGCGCCAGCAACTTGAACACCCAAGAGGCCCAGTACTTC. The chain carries TRBV5-1 and TRBJ2-5; D not resolved. Germline V gene sequence: CDR1 SGHRS, CDR2 YFSETQ. The CDR3 runs 13 residues.

The genes are TRBV9 and TRBJ2-3, with a possible D match to TRBD2 (6 bases). V was clipped by 0 bases and J by 3 bases, with 8 bases between them. The germline V gene has CDR1 SGDLS and CDR2 YYNGEE. This CDR3 spans 14 amino acids. The CDR3, as DNA: TGTGCCAGCAGCGTAGACGGGAGTACAGATACGCAGTATTTT. It codes for CASSVDGSTDTQYF.

This clonotype is labeled as medium-sized. The rearrangement links TRBV20-1 to TRBJ2-6; D not resolved. V was cut by 6 bases and J by 3 bases, with 12 bases left in between. The germline CDR1 and CDR2 sequences are DFQATT and SNEGSKA (reference sequence). The CDR3 totals 14 residues. CDR3 protein: CSAQHTNGANVLTF. CDR3 sequence (DNA): TGCAGTGCCCAACACACCAATGGGGCCAACGTCCTGACTTTC.

This clonotype is labeled medium-sized. CDR3 protein: CASSGRVAGAGTDTQYF. The CDR3 DNA sequence: TGTGCCAGCAGTGGTAGGGTAGCGGGAGCGGGCACAGATACGCAGTATTTT. J is TRBJ2-3 and V is TRBV25-1, with 9 bases fitting TRBD2. This CDR3 is built from 17 residues. CDR1 and CDR2 (germline): MGHDK, SYGVNS. Trimming cost V 4 bases and J 1 base; bases outside gene matches: 9.

This clonotype qualifies as medium-sized. The chain combines TRBV6-1 with TRBJ1-6; no clear D. The CDR3 runs to 13 residues. The V gene lost 7 bases and the J gene lost 5 bases, with 9 bases spanning the gap. Germline-derived CDR1 and CDR2 are MNHNS and SASEGT. The CDR3 loop is CASKPLHNSPLHF. DNA for the CDR3: TGTGCCAGCAAACCCCTCCATAATTCACCCCTCCACTTT.

As regards this clonotype: The junction and the germline gene differ at one end; a read error may be behind it. V is TRBV5-1 and J is TRBJ1-2; possible D gene TRBD1, 5 bases. The CDR3 totals 17 residues. Germline loops: CDR1 SGHRS, CDR2 YFSETQ. CDR3 in amino acids: CASGWSPGSLAFGGYAF. CDR3 sequence (DNA): TGCGCCAGCGGCTGGTCGCCAGGGTCGCTCGCCTTTGGTGGCTACGCCTTC.

This clonotype was seen more than once but under ten times. The chain uses TRBV28 and TRBJ2-1; unclear D gene. The CDR3 has 13 residues. V lost 2 bases and J 6 bases, leaving 8 bases between the germline ends. Germline loops: CDR1 MDHEN, CDR2 SYDVKM. CDR3 coding DNA: TGTGCCAGCAGTTTAACTGCAAGCAATGAGCAGTTCTTC. Its translation is CASSLTASNEQFF.

This clonotype was counted between two and nine times. This chain joins TRBV12-3 or TRBV12-4 and TRBJ2-4; 7 bases map to TRBD2. V lost 6 bases, J lost 0 bases, and 20 bases stayed unmatched. CDR3 size: 20 residues. The CDR3 loop reads CASRNPGAGLHSIAKNIQYF. As DNA, the CDR3 is TGTGCCAGCAGGAACCCGGGAGCGGGGCTCCACTCCATAGCCAAAAACATTCAGTACTTC.

The chain is built from TRBV6-1 and TRBJ2-1; TRBD2 matches at 10 bases. Trimming removed 5 bases from V and 9 bases from J; junction bases left unmatched: 10. Per the germline V gene, CDR1 is MNHNS and CDR2 is SASEGT. This CDR3 spans 15 amino acids. CDR3 sequence: CASSQLAGISSEQFF. For the CDR3, the DNA is TGTGCCAGCAGTCAACTAGCGGGGATTTCATCTGAGCAGTTCTTC.

The rearrangement joins TRBV4-1 to TRBJ1-5; no definite D call. Germline loops: CDR1 MGHRA, CDR2 YSYEKL. Trimming removed 4 bases at V and 3 bases at J, with 16 bases between. The CDR3 consists of 16 residues. CDR3 DNA: TGCGCCAGCAGCCGAGTAGTCACCAGTCTCAATCAGCCCCAGCATTTT. Amino acids: CASSRVVTSLNQPQHF.

The chain uses TRBV7-2 and TRBJ2-6, with D perhaps TRBD1 or TRBD2 (5 bases each). Germline V gene sequence: CDR1 SGHTA, CDR2 FQGNSA. V shed 4 bases and J shed 15 bases, with 16 bases lying between them. The length of the CDR3 is 13 residues. The DNA of the CDR3 is TGTGCCAGCAGCTCCCGGGGCGACAGAGCCCTGACTTTC. It yields the protein CASSSRGDRALTF.

This clonotype has only a few counts. V and J are TRBV7-3 and TRBJ2-1; weak D call: TRBD1 (5 bases). This CDR3 is built from 13 residues. V lost 3 bases to trimming and J lost 7 bases, with 10 bases between them. CDR1 and CDR2 (germline): SGHTA, FQGTGA. CDR3 amino acids: CASSLGQGNEQFF. The CDR3 region has the DNA TGTGCCAGCAGCTTGGGCCAGGGAAATGAGCAGTTCTTC.

This clonotype was recorded a few times. The chain uses TRBV20-1 and TRBJ2-7; D is uncertain. The CDR3 is 14 amino acids. Germline V gives CDR1 DFQATT, CDR2 SNEGSKA (reference sequence). Trimming took off 0 bases at V and 0 bases at J, with 9 bases between the two ends. CDR3 nucleotide sequence: TGCAGTGCTAGAGACCCGCGTACCTCCTACGAGCAGTACTTC. Encoded protein: CSARDPRTSYEQYF.

This clonotype was detected a few times. V usage is TRBV5-6 and J usage is TRBJ2-1; 8 positions match TRBD1. V dropped 0 bases and J dropped 9; count of bases not matched to a gene: 11. The CDR3 spans 16 residues. Germline V gives CDR1 SGHDT, CDR2 YYEEEE. The CDR3 bases are TGTGCCAGCAGCTTGGGGTGGGACAGGAAAGGTGGTGAGCAGTTCTTC. It encodes CASSLGWDRKGGEQFF.

This chain connects TRBV7-6 to TRBJ2-1; TRBD2 might be the D (5 bases). V lost 1 base, J lost 2 bases, and 12 bases lay in between. In germline, CDR1 is SGHVS, CDR2 FNYEAQ. The CDR3 length is 16 residues. The CDR3 spells CASSLGWTGAYNEQFF. The CDR3 nucleotides read TGTGCCAGCAGCTTAGGCTGGACTGGCGCCTACAATGAGCAGTTCTTC.

The gene calls are TRBV5-1 and TRBJ2-7, with D perhaps TRBD1 or TRBD2 (6 bases each). This CDR3 comprises 15 residues. CDR1 is SGHRS and CDR2 is YFSETQ in the germline V gene. V lost 1 base, J lost 6 bases, and 17 bases lay in between. CDR3 in DNA: TGCGCCAGCAGCTTGCAAGGAGGGGGATACGGCGAGCAGTACTTC. This gives the protein CASSLQGGGYGEQYF.

A remark on this clonotype: This may be a read error: a much more frequent sequence differs by one nucleotide. As the CDR3 is not closed by the conserved phenylalanine or tryptophan, this likely results from a read error. The chain recombines TRBV11-3 with TRBJ2-3; 8 bases are shared with TRBD2. The V gene's germline CDR1 is SGHNT and CDR2 YENEEA. The CDR3 is 14 amino acids. The CDR3 DNA reads TGTGCCAGCAGTTTAGCGGGGAGTTCAGATACGCAGTATCTT. Translating it yields CASSLAGSSDTQYL.

Comment on this clonotype: This may arise from a read error, as a much more abundant clone is one base away. This sequence joins TRBV5-6 and TRBJ1-1; D call uncertain. V lost 3 bases, J lost 10 bases, and 19 bases lay in between. Germline V gene data show CDR1 as SGHDT and CDR2 as YYEEEE. This CDR3 is 14 amino acids long. The CDR3 nucleotides are TGTGCCAGCAGCTCATGGACCGGGCGGCCTGGAGCTTTCTTT. Its translation: CASSSWTGRPGAFF.

The genes are TRBV3-1 and TRBJ1-2; D perhaps matches TRBD1 (5 bases). The CDR3 extends over 16 amino acids. The V gene lost 4 bases and the J gene lost 4 bases, with 19 bases spanning the gap. Germline CDR1 reads LGHDT; CDR2 reads YNNKEL (reference sequence). CDR3 residues: CASSLTRARQGYGYTF. The CDR3 DNA reads as TGTGCCAGCAGCCTTACCCGGGCAAGGCAGGGCTATGGCTACACCTTC.